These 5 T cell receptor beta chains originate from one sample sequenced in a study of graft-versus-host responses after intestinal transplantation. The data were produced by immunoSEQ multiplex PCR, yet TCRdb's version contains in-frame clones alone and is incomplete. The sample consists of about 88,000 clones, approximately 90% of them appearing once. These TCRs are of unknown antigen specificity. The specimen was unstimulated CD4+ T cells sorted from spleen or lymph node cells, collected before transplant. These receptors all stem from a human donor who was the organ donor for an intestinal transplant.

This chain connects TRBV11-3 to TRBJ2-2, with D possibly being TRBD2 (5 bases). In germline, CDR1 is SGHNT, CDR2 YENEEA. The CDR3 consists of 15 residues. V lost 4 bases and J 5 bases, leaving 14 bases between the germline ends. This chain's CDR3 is CASSSPFPGTGELFF. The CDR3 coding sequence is TGTGCCAGCAGCTCGCCGTTTCCGGGGACCGGGGAGCTGTTTTTT.

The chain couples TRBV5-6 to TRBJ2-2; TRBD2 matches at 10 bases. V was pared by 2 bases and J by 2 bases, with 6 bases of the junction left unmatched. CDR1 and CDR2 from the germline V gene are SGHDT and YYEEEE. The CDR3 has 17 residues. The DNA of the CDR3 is TGTGCCAGCAGCTTAAGGACTAGCGGTAAAAACACCGGGGAGCTGTTTTTT. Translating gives CASSLRTSGKNTGELFF.

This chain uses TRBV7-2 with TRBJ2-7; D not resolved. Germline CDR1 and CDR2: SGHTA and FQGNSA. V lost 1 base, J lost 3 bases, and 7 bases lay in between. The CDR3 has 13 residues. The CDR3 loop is CASSLGLDYEQYF. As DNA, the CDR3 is TGTGCCAGCAGCTTAGGCTTAGACTACGAGCAGTACTTC. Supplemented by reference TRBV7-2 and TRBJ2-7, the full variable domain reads GAGVSQSPSNKVTEKGKDVELRCDPISGHTALYWYRQSLGQGLEFLIYFQGNSAPDKSGLPSDRFSAERTGGSVSTLTIQRTQQEDSAVYLCASSLGLDYEQYFGPGTRLTVT.

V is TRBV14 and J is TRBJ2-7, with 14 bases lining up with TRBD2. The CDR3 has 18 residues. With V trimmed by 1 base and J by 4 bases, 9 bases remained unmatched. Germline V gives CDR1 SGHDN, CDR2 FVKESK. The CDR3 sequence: CASSQALGTSGRKYEQYF. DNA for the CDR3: TGTGCCAGCAGCCAAGCCCTGGGGACTAGCGGGAGAAAATACGAGCAGTACTTC.

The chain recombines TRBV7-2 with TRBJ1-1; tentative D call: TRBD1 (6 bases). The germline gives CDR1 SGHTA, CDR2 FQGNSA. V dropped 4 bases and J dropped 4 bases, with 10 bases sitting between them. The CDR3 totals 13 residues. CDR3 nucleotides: TGTGCCAGCAGCTGGAAGACAGGCACTGAAGCTTTCTTT. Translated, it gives CASSWKTGTEAFF.